Below, one T cell receptor beta chain is given with its context. Germline loops: CDR1 KGHSH, CDR2 LQKENI. V was clipped by 5 bases and J by 4 bases, with 20 bases between them. The CDR3 runs to 17 residues. The method was immunoSEQ multiplex PCR; TCRdb's version includes in-frame clones alone and lacks a portion of them. The repertoire holds about 480,000 clones, with almost 80% as singletons. The record originates from a study of shared clonotypes between healthy human individuals. The sequence was obtained from a middle-aged woman in good health. Some clones in this sample may be carry-over from other donors' samples. Sequenced: PBMCs. V gene TRBV18 combines with J gene TRBJ2-2, with D possibly TRBD1 on 6 matching bases. CDR3 in DNA: TGTGCCAGCTCAAGGCAACCGCCGGGACATTCCACCGGGGAGCTGTTTTTT. Protein product: CASSRQPPGHSTGELFF.